The TCR beta chain under discussion was sequenced for a study of cytomegalovirus exposure and HLA in healthy donors. About this clone: Its specificity is unknown.

The PCR contained 60 Vbeta and 13 Jbeta primers. Profiling relied on immunoSEQ multiplex PCR, and the TCRdb table lists in-frame clones only, not all of them. Of 200,000 or so clones in the sample, roughly 80% are singletons; the top ten hold 3.5% to 4%. The CDR3 is made up of 15 amino acids. Trimming removed 5 bases from V and 6 bases from J; junction bases left unmatched: 11. CDR1 and CDR2 (germline): MNHEY, SVGAGI. Points from the study as a whole: TCR beta chains numbering more than 150 were designated cytomegalovirus-associated. Later work showed greater clonal expansion in HLA-associated TCR beta chains than in equally common others.

The TCR originated in a man between 50 and 59 years old in good health and CMV-seronegative. Input material: PBMCs. The chain has TRBV6-5 and TRBJ1-1, with 8 bases matching TRBD1. CDR3 sequence: CASSPARQGSAEAFF. The CDR3 region has the DNA TGTGCCAGCAGTCCTGCGCGACAGGGGTCGGCTGAAGCTTTCTTT.